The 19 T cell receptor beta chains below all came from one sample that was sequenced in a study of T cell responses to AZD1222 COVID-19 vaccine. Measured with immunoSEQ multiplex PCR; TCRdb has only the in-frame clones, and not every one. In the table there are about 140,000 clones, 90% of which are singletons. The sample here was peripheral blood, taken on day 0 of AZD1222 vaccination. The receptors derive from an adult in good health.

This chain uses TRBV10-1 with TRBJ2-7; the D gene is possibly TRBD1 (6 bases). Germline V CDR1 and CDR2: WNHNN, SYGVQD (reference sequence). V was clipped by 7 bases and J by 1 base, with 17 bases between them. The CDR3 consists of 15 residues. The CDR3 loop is CASNCGQPFSYEQYF. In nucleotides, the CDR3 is TGCGCCAGCAACTGCGGACAGCCTTTTTCCTACGAGCAGTACTTC.

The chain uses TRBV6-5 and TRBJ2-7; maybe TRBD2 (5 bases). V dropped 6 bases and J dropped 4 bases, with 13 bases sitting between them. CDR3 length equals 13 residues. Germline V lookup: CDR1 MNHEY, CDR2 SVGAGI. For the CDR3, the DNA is TGTGCCAGCAGCGGAGCGGTGAGTTACGAGCAGTACTTC. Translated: CASSGAVSYEQYF.

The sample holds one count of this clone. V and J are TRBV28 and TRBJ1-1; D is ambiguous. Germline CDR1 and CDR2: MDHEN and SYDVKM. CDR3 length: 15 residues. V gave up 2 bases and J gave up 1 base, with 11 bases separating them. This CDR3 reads CASSLPSQSNTEAFF. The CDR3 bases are TGTGCCAGCAGTTTACCCTCCCAATCGAACACTGAAGCTTTCTTT.

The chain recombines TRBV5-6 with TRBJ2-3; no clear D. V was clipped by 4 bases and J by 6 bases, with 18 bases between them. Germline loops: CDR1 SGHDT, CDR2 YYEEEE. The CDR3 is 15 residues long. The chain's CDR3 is CASSGIGTPPDTQYF. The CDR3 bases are TGTGCCAGCAGCGGAATCGGCACCCCGCCCGATACGCAGTATTTT.

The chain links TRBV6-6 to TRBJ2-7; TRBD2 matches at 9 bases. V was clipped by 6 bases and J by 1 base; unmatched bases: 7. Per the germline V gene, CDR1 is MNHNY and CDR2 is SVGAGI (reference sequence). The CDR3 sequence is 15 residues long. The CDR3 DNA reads TGTGCCAGCAGGAGCGGGACTAGCAGATCCTACGAGCAGTACTTC. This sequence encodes CASRSGTSRSYEQYF.

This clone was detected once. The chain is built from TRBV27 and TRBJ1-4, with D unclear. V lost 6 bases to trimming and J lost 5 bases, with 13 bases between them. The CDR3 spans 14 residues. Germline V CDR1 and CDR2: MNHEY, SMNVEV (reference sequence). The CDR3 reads CASRPASGNEKLFF. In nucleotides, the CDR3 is TGTGCCAGCAGGCCAGCATCCGGGAATGAAAAACTGTTTTTT.

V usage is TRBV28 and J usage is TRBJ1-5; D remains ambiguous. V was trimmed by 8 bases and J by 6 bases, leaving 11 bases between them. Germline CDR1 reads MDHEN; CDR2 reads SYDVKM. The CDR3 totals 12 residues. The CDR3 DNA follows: TGTGCCAGCGGACCACTATTTCAGCCCCAGCATTTT. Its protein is CASGPLFQPQHF.

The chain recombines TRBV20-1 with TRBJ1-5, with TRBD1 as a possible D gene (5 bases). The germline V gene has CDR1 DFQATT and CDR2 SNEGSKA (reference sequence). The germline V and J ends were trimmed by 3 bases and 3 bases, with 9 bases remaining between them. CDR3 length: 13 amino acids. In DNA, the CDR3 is TGCAGTGCTAGTGGGGCGGTCAATCAGCCCCAGCATTTT. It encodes CSASGAVNQPQHF.

The CDR3: CASVARHEQFF. Here the CDR3 DNA reads TGTGCCAGCGTTGCCAGGCATGAGCAGTTCTTC. The V and J genes are TRBV28 and TRBJ2-1, with unresolved D. Trimming took off 8 bases at V and 8 bases at J, with 10 bases between the two ends. CDR1 MDHEN and CDR2 SYDVKM come from the germline V gene. CDR3 length equals 11 residues.

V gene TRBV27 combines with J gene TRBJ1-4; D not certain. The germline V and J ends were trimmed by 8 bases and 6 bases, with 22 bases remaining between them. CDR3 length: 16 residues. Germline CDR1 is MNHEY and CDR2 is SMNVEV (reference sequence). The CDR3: CASGFFAGSPDEKLFF. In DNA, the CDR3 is TGTGCCAGCGGCTTTTTCGCGGGCAGCCCCGATGAAAAACTGTTTTTT.

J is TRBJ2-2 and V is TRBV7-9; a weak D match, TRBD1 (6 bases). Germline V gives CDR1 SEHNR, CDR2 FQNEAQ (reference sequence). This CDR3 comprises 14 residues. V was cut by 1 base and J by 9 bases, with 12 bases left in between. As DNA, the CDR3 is TGTGCCAGCAGCTTAGGGCAGGGGAACCGGGAGCTGTTTTTT. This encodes CASSLGQGNRELFF.

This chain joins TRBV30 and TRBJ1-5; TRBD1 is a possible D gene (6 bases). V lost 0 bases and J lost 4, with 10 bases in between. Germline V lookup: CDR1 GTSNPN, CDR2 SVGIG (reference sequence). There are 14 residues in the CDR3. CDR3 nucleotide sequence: TGTGCCTGGAGTGTCCTGACAGGTAATCAGCCCCAGCATTTT. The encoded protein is CAWSVLTGNQPQHF.

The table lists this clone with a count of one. Written as DNA, the CDR3 is TGTGCCAGTAGTACCGATACAGCCTTTGGAAACATTCAGTACTTC. Amino acid sequence: CASSTDTAFGNIQYF. The genes are TRBV19 and TRBJ2-4; the D is unclear. The germline CDR1 and CDR2 sequences are LNHDA and SQIVND (reference sequence). The CDR3 runs 15 residues. V was cut by 4 bases and J by 6 bases, with 16 bases left in between.

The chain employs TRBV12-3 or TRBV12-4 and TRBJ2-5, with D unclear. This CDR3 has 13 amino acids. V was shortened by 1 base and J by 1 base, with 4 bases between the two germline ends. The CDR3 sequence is CASSLDSQETQYF. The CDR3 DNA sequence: TGTGCCAGCAGTTTAGACAGCCAAGAGACCCAGTACTTC.

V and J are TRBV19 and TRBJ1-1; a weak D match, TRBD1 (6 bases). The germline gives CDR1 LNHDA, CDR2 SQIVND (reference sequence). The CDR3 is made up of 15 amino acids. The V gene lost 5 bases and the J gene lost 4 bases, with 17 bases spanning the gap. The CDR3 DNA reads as TGTGCCAGTAGTCCCCCCAGGGGTTGGGTCACTGAAGCTTTCTTT. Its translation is CASSPPRGWVTEAFF.

CDR3 amino acids: CASSRQVRGGYTF. For the CDR3, the DNA is TGTGCCAGTAGCCGACAGGTGCGGGGCGGCTACACCTTC. This chain joins TRBV19 and TRBJ1-2, with D possibly matching TRBD1 (6 bases). Trimming removed 6 bases from V and 8 bases from J, with 16 bases in between. CDR3 length: 13 residues. Germline V lookup: CDR1 LNHDA, CDR2 SQIVND (reference sequence).

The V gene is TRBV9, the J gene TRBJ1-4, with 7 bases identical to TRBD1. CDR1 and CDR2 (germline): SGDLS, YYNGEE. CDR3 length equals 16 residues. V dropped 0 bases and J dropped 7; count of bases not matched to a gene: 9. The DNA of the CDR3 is TGTGCCAGCAGCGTAGGCCCCGAGGGGGCGAGTGAAAAACTGTTTTTT. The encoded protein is CASSVGPEGASEKLFF. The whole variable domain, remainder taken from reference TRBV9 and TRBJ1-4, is DSGVTQTPKHLITATGQRVTLRCSPRSGDLSVYWYQQSLDQGLQFLIQYYNGEERAKGNILERFSAQQFPDLHSELNLSSLELGDSALYFCASSVGPEGASEKLFFGSGTQLSVL.

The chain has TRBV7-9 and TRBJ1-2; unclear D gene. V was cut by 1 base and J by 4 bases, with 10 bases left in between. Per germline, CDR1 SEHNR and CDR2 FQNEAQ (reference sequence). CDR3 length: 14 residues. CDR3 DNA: TGTGCCAGCAGCTTAGGACTCTTGGTCTATGGCTACACCTTC. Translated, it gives CASSLGLLVYGYTF.

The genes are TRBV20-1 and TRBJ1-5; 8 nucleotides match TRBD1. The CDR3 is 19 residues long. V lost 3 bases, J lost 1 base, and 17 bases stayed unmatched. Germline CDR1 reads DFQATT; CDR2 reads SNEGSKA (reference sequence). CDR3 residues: CSASSAWDRKHRSNQPQHF. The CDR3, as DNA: TGCAGTGCTAGTTCCGCCTGGGACAGGAAACATCGGAGCAATCAGCCCCAGCATTTT.